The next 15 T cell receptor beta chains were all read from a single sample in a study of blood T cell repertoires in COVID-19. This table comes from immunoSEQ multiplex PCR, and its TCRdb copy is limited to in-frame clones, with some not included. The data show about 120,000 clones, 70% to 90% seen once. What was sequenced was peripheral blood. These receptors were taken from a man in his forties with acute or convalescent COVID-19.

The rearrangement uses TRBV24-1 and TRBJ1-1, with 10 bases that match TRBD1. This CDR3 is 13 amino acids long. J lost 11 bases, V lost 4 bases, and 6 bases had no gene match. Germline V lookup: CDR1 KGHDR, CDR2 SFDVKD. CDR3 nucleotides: TGTGCCACCAGTGAACCCGGGACAGGGGATGCTTTCTTT. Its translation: CATSEPGTGDAFF.

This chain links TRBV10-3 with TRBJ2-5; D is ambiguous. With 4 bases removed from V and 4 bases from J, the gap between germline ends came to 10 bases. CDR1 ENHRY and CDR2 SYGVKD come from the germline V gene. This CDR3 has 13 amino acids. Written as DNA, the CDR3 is TGTGCCATCAGTGGGGCAAACGGAGAGACCCAGTACTTC. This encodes CAISGANGETQYF.

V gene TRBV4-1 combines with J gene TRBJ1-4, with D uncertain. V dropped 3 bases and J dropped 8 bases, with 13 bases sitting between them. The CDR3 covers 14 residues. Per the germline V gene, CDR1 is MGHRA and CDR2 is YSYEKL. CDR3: CASSQNFLEEKLFF. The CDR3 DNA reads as TGCGCCAGCAGCCAGAACTTTTTGGAGGAAAAACTGTTTTTT.

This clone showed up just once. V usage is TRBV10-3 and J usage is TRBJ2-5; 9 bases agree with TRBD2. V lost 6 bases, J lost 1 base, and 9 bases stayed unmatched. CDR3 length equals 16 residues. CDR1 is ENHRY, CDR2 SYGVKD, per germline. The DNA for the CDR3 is TGTGCCATCAGCCCAGGACTAGCGCAAATCCAAGAGACCCAGTACTTC. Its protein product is CAISPGLAQIQETQYF.

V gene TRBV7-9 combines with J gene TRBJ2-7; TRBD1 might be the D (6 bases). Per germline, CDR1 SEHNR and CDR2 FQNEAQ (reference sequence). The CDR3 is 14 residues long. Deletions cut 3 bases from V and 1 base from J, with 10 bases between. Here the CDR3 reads CASSLTGTSYEQYF. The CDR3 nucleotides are TGTGCCAGCAGCTTGACCGGGACATCCTACGAGCAGTACTTC.

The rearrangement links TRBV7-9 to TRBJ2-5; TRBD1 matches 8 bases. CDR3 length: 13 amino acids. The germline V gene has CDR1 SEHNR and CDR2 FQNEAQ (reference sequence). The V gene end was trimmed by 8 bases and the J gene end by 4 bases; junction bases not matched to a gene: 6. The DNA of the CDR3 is TGTGCCAGCGCAGTACAGGGGGTAGAGACCCAGTACTTC. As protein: CASAVQGVETQYF.

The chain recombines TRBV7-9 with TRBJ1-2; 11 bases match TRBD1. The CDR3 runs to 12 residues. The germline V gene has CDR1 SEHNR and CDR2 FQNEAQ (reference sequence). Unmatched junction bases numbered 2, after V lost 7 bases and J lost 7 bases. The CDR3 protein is CASKGQGGGYTF. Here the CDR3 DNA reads TGTGCCAGCAAGGGACAGGGGGGTGGCTACACCTTC.

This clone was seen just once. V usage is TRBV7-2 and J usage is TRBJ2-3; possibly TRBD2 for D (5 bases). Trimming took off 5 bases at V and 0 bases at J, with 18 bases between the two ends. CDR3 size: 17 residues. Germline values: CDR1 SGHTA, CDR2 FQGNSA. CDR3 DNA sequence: TGTGCCAGCAGCGCCGGACTGGGTCCTTTTAGCACAGATACGCAGTATTTT. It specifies CASSAGLGPFSTDTQYF.

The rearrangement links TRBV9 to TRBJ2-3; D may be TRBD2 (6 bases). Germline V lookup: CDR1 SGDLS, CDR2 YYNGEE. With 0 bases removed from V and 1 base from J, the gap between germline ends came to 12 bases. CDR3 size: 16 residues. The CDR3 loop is CASSVGSGGGTDTQYF. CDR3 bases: TGTGCCAGCAGCGTAGGCTCCGGGGGAGGCACAGATACGCAGTATTTT.

CDR3 bases: TGCGCCAGCAGCTTGGCAAGTCAGGGTGAGACCCAGTACTTC. Translating it yields CASSLASQGETQYF. V is TRBV5-1 and J is TRBJ2-5; maybe TRBD1 (5 bases). CDR1 and CDR2 (germline): SGHRS, YFSETQ. The CDR3 loop spans 14 amino acids. V was cut by 0 bases and J by 5 bases, with 11 bases left in between.

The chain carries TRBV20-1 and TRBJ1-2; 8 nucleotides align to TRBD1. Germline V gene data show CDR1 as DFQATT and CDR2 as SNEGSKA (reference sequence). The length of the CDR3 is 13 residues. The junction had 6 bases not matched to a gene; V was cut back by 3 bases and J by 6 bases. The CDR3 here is CSASHTGGDGYTF. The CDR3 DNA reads TGCAGTGCTAGTCACACAGGGGGGGATGGCTACACCTTC.

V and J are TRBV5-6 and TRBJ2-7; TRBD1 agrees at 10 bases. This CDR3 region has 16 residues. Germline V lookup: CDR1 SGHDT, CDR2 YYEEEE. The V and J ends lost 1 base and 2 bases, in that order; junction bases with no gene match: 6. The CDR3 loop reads CASSLLGTGDPYEQYF. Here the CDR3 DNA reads TGTGCCAGCAGCTTGCTGGGGACAGGGGACCCCTACGAGCAGTACTTC.

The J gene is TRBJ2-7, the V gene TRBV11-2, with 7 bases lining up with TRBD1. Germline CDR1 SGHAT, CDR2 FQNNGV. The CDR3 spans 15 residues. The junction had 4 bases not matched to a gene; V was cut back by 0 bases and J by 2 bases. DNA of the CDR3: TGTGCCAGCAGCTTAGATTCTGGGACAGCCTACGAGCAGTACTTC. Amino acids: CASSLDSGTAYEQYF. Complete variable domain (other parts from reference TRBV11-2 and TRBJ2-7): EAGVAQSPRYKIIEKRQSVAFWCNPISGHATLYWYQQILGQGPKLLIQFQNNGVVDDSQLPKDRFSAERLKGVDSTLKIQPAKLEDSAVYLCASSLDSGTAYEQYFGPGTRLTVT.

The CDR3 protein is CASSHHHGTGIWEQFF. CDR3 in DNA: TGTGCCAGTAGTCACCACCATGGGACAGGGATATGGGAGCAGTTCTTC. J is TRBJ2-1 and V is TRBV19; 9 positions match TRBD1. Germline V gene sequence: CDR1 LNHDA, CDR2 SQIVND (reference sequence). Trimming removed 5 bases from V and 10 bases from J; junction bases left unmatched: 15. The CDR3 is 16 amino acids.

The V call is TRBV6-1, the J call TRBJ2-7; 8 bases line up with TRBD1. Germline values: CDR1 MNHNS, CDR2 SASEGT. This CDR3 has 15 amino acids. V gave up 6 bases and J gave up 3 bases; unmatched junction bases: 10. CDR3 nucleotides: TGTGCCAGCAGAGCAAAAGGACAGGGAATCTACGAGCAGTACTTC. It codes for CASRAKGQGIYEQYF.